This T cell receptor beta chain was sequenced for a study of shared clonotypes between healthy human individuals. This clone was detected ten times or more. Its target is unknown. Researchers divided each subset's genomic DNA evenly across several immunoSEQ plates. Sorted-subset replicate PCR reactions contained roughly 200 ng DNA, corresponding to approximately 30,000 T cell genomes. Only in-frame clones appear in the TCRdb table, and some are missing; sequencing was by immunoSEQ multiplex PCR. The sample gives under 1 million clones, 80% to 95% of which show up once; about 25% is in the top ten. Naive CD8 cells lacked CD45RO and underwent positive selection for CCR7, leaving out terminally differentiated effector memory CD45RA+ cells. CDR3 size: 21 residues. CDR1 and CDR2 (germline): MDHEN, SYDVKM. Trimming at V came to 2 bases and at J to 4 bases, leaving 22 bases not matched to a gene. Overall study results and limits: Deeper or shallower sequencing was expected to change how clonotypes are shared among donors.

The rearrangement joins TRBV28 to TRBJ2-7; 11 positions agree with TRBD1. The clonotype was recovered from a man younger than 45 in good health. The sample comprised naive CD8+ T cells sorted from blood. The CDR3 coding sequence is TGTGCCAGCAGTTTAGATCTGGTCGGCACCGGGACAGGGGGTTTTGAGTACGAGCAGTACTTC. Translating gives CASSLDLVGTGTGGFEYEQYF.